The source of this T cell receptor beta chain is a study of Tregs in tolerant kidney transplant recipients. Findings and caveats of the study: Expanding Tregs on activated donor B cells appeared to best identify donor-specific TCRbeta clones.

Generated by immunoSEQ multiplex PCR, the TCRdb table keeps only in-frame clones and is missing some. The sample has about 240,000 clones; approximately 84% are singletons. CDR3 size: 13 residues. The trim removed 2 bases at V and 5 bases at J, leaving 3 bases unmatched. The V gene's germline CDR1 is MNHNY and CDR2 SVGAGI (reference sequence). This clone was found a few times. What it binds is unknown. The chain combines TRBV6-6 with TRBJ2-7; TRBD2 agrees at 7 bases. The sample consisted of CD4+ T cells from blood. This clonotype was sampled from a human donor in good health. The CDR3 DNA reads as TGTGCCAGCAGTTACGAGCGGGGCAACGAGCAGTACTTC. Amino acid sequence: CASSYERGNEQYF.